A single sample is the source of the 30 T cell receptor beta chains below, sequenced in a study of prognosis after radiotherapy for stage I lung cancer. With two-round multiplex PCR, TCR beta CDR3 sequences were amplified from genomic DNA. Round one of PCR was performed, and it used primers specific to each TRBV and TRBJ gene. Using its own MiXCR run on the multiplex PCR reads, TCRdb lists one record per CDR3 protein. The sample has about 13,000 distinct CDR3 sequences, around 50% seen once. This specimen consisted of PBMCs, obtained before or after stereotactic body radiation therapy (not recorded which). Receptors were obtained from a donor of 50 years or more with non-small cell lung cancer.

In its sample, this clonotype was seen many times. The chain is built from TRBV2 and TRBJ1-4; no clear D. The germline V gene encodes CDR1 SNHLY and CDR2 FYNNEI. V lost 5 bases and J lost 9, with 7 bases in between. The CDR3 totals 11 residues. The chain's CDR3 is CASSRAKKLFF. The DNA of the CDR3 is TGTGCCAGCAGTCGTGCAAAAAAACTGTTTTTT.

Regarding this clonotype: It is likely a read error: a sequence one base away is far more abundant. The genes are TRBV7-2 and TRBJ1-1; D is ambiguous. Germline V gene sequence: CDR1 SGHTA, CDR2 FQGNSA. The V and J ends lost 5 bases and 7 bases respectively, with 8 bases between them. The CDR3 runs to 11 residues. The CDR3 spells CASSPFNEAFF. CDR3 coding DNA: TGTGCCAGCAGCCCTTTCAATGAAGCTTTCTTT.

This clonotype is classed as medium-sized (0.01 to 0.1%). The rearrangement links TRBV6-1 to TRBJ2-1; TRBD1 matches 8 bases. The germline CDR1 and CDR2 sequences are MNHNS and SASEGT. Losses at the gene ends were 5 bases for V and 6 bases for J; bases not matched to a gene: 6. The CDR3 has 14 amino acids. CDR3 coding DNA: TGTGCCAGCAGTCCTGGACAGGGTGTCAATGAGCAGTTCTTC. Translating gives CASSPGQGVNEQFF.

As for this clonotype: A far larger clone is just one base off, so this is likely a read error. The V gene is TRBV7-9, the J gene TRBJ2-3; 13 nucleotides match TRBD2. The CDR3 contains 17 residues. Germline V gene lookup returns CDR1 SEHNR and CDR2 FQNEAQ (reference sequence). Losses at the gene ends were 5 bases for V and 4 bases for J; bases not matched to a gene: 9. The CDR3: CASSGRLAGGVPDTQYF. CDR3 sequence (DNA): TGTGCCAGCAGCGGAAGACTAGCGGGAGGCGTCCCAGATACGCAGTATTTT.

In its sample, this clonotype was seen many times. The DNA of the CDR3 is TGCAGTGCTTCGCCCCCCAGCGGGGGGCGGGGAGATACGCAGTATTTT. Translation gives CSASPPSGGRGDTQYF. The chain couples TRBV20-1 to TRBJ2-3; the match to TRBD2 covers 9 bases. The CDR3 spans 16 residues. With 5 bases clipped from V and 5 bases from J, the junction kept 14 bases outside the gene matches. Per the germline V gene, CDR1 is DFQATT and CDR2 is SNEGSKA (reference sequence).

The table lists this clonotype with many counts. The J gene is TRBJ1-2, the V gene TRBV6-1; possible D gene TRBD1, 6 bases. Trimming took off 5 bases at V and 8 bases at J, with 21 bases between the two ends. CDR1 MNHNS and CDR2 SASEGT come from the germline V gene. This CDR3 is built from 15 residues. The CDR3: CASSLSRGAAGGYTF. The CDR3 nucleotides read TGTGCCAGCAGTCTGTCCAGGGGTGCCGCTGGGGGCTACACCTTC.

Notes on this clonotype: The junction departs from germline at one end; a sequencing error may be responsible. The rearrangement uses TRBV9 and TRBJ2-3; weak D call: TRBD2 (7 bases). Germline-derived CDR1 and CDR2 are SGDLS and YYNGEE. The CDR3 has 16 amino acids. Written as DNA, the CDR3 is TGTGTCAGCAGCCCAACTGGGAGGGGGTTATCAGATACGCAGTATTTT. Its protein product is CVSSPTGRGLSDTQYF.

This clonotype is termed medium-sized (0.01 to 0.1%). V usage is TRBV6-1 and J usage is TRBJ2-1, with TRBD2 matching over 12 bases. The CDR3 is 15 amino acids. V trimming: 7 bases; J trimming: 10 bases; junction bases outside the gene matches: 11. CDR1 and CDR2 from the germline V gene are MNHNS and SASEGT. CDR3 amino acids: CASTPGLAGHREQFF. The CDR3, as DNA: TGTGCCAGCACACCGGGACTAGCGGGCCATCGCGAGCAGTTCTTC.

The chain uses TRBV15 and TRBJ1-4; TRBD1 aligns across 8 bases. V lost 8 bases and J lost 7; bases outside the gene matches: 15. CDR1 and CDR2 from the germline V gene are LNHNV and YYDKDF (reference sequence). The CDR3 totals 16 residues. CDR3 amino acids: CATLSDRRTGIEKLFF. DNA of the CDR3: TGTGCCACCCTCAGCGACCGTCGGACAGGGATTGAAAAACTGTTTTTT.

This clonotype was seen ten or more times. The V call is TRBV29-1, the J call TRBJ2-3; 12 bases fit TRBD2. In germline, CDR1 is SQVTM, CDR2 ANQGSEA. V shed 6 bases, J shed 1 base, and the junction held 5 bases outside the gene matches. This CDR3 spans 15 amino acids. The DNA of the CDR3 is TGCAGCGTCGTACTAGCGGGAGGCCGCACAGATACGCAGTATTTT. Its translation: CSVVLAGGRTDTQYF.

To note about this clonotype: Given a far larger clone just one base away, this is likely a sequencing read error. The CDR3 loop reads CASSLVAVVYEQYF. CDR3 nucleotides: TGCGCCAGCAGCTTGGTTGCGGTCGTATACGAGCAGTACTTC. The chain joins TRBV5-1 to TRBJ2-1, with D unresolved. The tail of the sequence fits TRBJ2-7 better, so the J call may be wrong. CDR3 length: 14 amino acids. Germline V gene lookup returns CDR1 SGHRS and CDR2 YFSETQ.

CDR3 residues: CASSQDRISPLHF. The CDR3 region has the DNA TGTGCCAGTAGTCAGGACAGGATTTCACCCCTCCACTTT. The chain links TRBV19 to TRBJ1-6; 7 bases align to TRBD1. The germline gives CDR1 LNHDA, CDR2 SQIVND (reference sequence). The CDR3 consists of 13 residues. With V trimmed by 5 bases and J by 9 bases, 4 bases remained unmatched.

In its sample, this clonotype is medium-sized. The rearrangement uses TRBV6-1 and TRBJ1-5; 10 nucleotides agree with TRBD1. The V gene's germline CDR1 is MNHNS and CDR2 SASEGT. V trimming: 5 bases; J trimming: 10 bases; junction bases outside the gene matches: 8. The CDR3 consists of 14 residues. CDR3 residues: CASSTRQGADPQHF. In nucleotides, the CDR3 is TGTGCCAGCAGTACAAGACAGGGGGCAGACCCCCAGCATTTT.

This clonotype is medium-sized in the sample. The CDR3 DNA reads TGTGCCAGCAGTGAATCAGGGGTGAGGTCTGGCTACACCTTC. Amino acid sequence: CASSESGVRSGYTF. The chain combines TRBV25-1 with TRBJ1-2, with D possibly TRBD1 on 6 matching bases. V lost 1 base, J lost 7 bases, and 13 bases lay in between. The length of the CDR3 is 14 residues. CDR1 is MGHDK, CDR2 SYGVNS, per germline.

The gene calls are TRBV20-1 and TRBJ2-7; D unresolved. Trimming took off 2 bases at V and 0 bases at J, with 5 bases between the two ends. Germline V CDR1 and CDR2: DFQATT, SNEGSKA (reference sequence). The CDR3 runs to 12 residues. The CDR3 here is CSARSASYEQYF. Here the CDR3 DNA reads TGCAGTGCTAGAAGCGCCTCCTACGAGCAGTACTTC.

This clonotype turned up a few times. This likely traces to a read error, being one base from a far larger clone. The chain employs TRBV11-2 and TRBJ2-7; no clear D. CDR3 length: 15 amino acids. Trimming stripped 0 bases from V and 7 bases from J, with 16 bases between. From germline, CDR1 is SGHAT and CDR2 FQNNGV. In nucleotides, the CDR3 is TGTGCCAGCAGCTTAGATGACCTCGCCTACAATGAGCAGTACTTC. The encoded protein is CASSLDDLAYNEQYF. The full variable domain, completed using reference TRBV11-2 and TRBJ2-7, is EAGVAQSPRYKIIEKRQSVAFWCNPISGHATLYWYQQILGQGPKLLIQFQNNGVVDDSQLPKDRFSAERLKGVDSTLKIQPAKLEDSAVYLCASSLDDLAYNEQYFGPGTRLTVT.

This clonotype was seen at least ten times. In this CDR3 the conserved last residue, phenylalanine or tryptophan, is missing, so a read error is likely. The chain is built from TRBV2 and TRBJ2-5; possible D gene TRBD2, 5 bases. Germline CDR1 SNHLY, CDR2 FYNNEI. Trimming removed 4 bases from V and 5 bases from J, with 11 bases in between. The CDR3 consists of 13 residues. The CDR3 DNA is TGTGCCAGCAGTGGGCGGGCCTTCGAGACCCAGTACCTC. Its translation: CASSGRAFETQYL.

Judged by abundance, this clonotype is medium-sized. CDR3 residues: CASSLAGETTDTQYF. CDR3 coding DNA: TGTGCCAGCAGCCTCGCTGGGGAGACCACAGATACGCAGTATTTT. V and J are TRBV7-7 and TRBJ2-3; possible D gene TRBD2, 5 bases. Germline assignment: CDR1 SSHAT and CDR2 FNYEAQ (reference sequence). Trimming pared 5 bases from V and 2 bases from J, leaving 14 bases between. The CDR3 loop spans 15 amino acids. Complete variable domain (other parts from reference TRBV7-7 and TRBJ2-3): GAGVSQSPRYKVTKRGQDVTLRCDPISSHATLYWYQQALGQGPEFLTYFNYEAQPDKSGLPSDRFSAERPEGSISTLTIQRTEQRDSAMYRCASSLAGETTDTQYFGPGTRLTVL.

By share, this clonotype ranks as medium-sized. V is TRBV20-1 and J is TRBJ2-7, with 7 bases lining up with TRBD2. Germline V gene lookup returns CDR1 DFQATT and CDR2 SNEGSKA (reference sequence). V trimming: 0 bases; J trimming: 4 bases; junction bases outside the gene matches: 9. CDR3 size: 15 residues. The CDR3 here is CSARDLGGSVYEQYF. DNA for the CDR3: TGCAGTGCTAGAGATCTCGGCGGGAGTGTTTACGAGCAGTACTTC.

In regard to this clonotype: This is likely an artifact of a read error, given a far larger clone one base away. The chain uses TRBV6-1 and TRBJ2-1; D unclear. V gave up 5 bases and J gave up 3 bases, with 14 bases separating them. CDR1 is MNHNS and CDR2 is SASEGT in the germline V gene. The CDR3 extends over 15 amino acids. Here the CDR3 reads CASSHPRGSYNEQFF. CDR3 sequence (DNA): TGTGCCAGCAGTCACCCCCGTGGCAGCTACAATGAGCAGTTCTTC.

A remark on this clonotype: This sequence is one base from a far larger clone and is likely a read error. This chain joins TRBV6-4 and TRBJ2-7; no clear D gene. V lost 7 bases and J 2 bases, leaving 15 bases between the germline ends. CDR3 size: 14 residues. The germline CDR1 and CDR2 sequences are MRHNA and SNTAGT. The CDR3 spells CASIPHCQAYEQYF. As DNA, the CDR3 is TGTGCCAGCATCCCCCACTGTCAAGCCTACGAGCAGTACTTC.

A word on this clonotype: The likely explanation is a read error, given a far larger clone one base away. The CDR3 loop is CASSSLSGAQDYEQYF. The CDR3 DNA reads as TGTGCCAGCAGCTCGCTGAGCGGGGCCCAAGACTACGAGCAGTACTTC. The chain has TRBV7-9 and TRBJ2-7; 7 bases line up with TRBD2. Germline V gene sequence: CDR1 SEHNR, CDR2 FQNEAQ (reference sequence). CDR3 length: 16 amino acids. Trimming took 4 bases from V and 3 from J; bases not matched to a gene: 12.

This clonotype was counted a single time. The chain carries TRBV20-1 and TRBJ2-7; no definite D call. There are 14 residues in the CDR3. V lost 1 base and J 5 bases, leaving 15 bases between the germline ends. The germline V gene encodes CDR1 DFQATT and CDR2 SNEGSKA (reference sequence). For the CDR3, the DNA is TGCAGTGCTAGAGCGCGGTGTAATCTCCACGAGCAGTACTTC. As protein: CSARARCNLHEQYF.

The V call is TRBV6-1, the J call TRBJ2-7, with D tentatively TRBD2 (6 bases). CDR1 and CDR2 from the germline V gene are MNHNS and SASEGT. This CDR3 region has 15 residues. Trimming pared 6 bases from V and 2 bases from J, leaving 17 bases between. The CDR3, as DNA: TGTGCCAGCAGCCCCAGGACTATAAAAGCCTACGAGCAGTACTTC. It codes for CASSPRTIKAYEQYF.

This clonotype appeared many times. This sequence joins TRBV20-1 and TRBJ2-5; 8 bases match TRBD2. With V trimmed by 2 bases and J by 5 bases, 7 bases remained unmatched. Germline CDR1 reads DFQATT; CDR2 reads SNEGSKA (reference sequence). The length of the CDR3 is 14 residues. The DNA for the CDR3 is TGCAGTGCTAGACAGAGCGGGAGTATGGAGACCCAGTACTTC. Protein: CSARQSGSMETQYF.

V and J are TRBV4-3 and TRBJ2-7; 7 bases match TRBD2. J lost 3 bases, V lost 0 bases, and 5 bases had no gene match. Looked up from germline, CDR1 is LGHNA and CDR2 is YSLEER. This CDR3 spans 15 amino acids. DNA of the CDR3: TGCGCCAGCAGCCAAGATGCGGGAGTCATCTACGAGCAGTACTTC. This codes for CASSQDAGVIYEQYF.

The V call is TRBV11-2, the J call TRBJ2-2, with TRBD2 matching 10 bases. The CDR3 has 16 amino acids. The V gene end was trimmed by 4 bases and the J gene end by 5 bases; junction bases not matched to a gene: 7. In germline, CDR1 is SGHAT, CDR2 FQNNGV. The CDR3 DNA reads TGTGCCAGCAGCTGGCTAGCGGGAGCGTGGACCGGGGAGCTGTTTTTT. Translating gives CASSWLAGAWTGELFF.

About this clonotype itself: A far more abundant clone sits one base away, making this likely a read error. The CDR3 region is CASSPGHVLVRGPSPLHF. CDR3 DNA sequence: TGTGCCAGCAGCCCGGGACATGTATTAGTCAGGGGTCCGTCACCCCTCCACTTT. V gene TRBV28 combines with J gene TRBJ1-1; D might be TRBD1 (6 bases). The tail of the sequence fits TRBJ1-6 better, so the J call may be wrong. Germline V gene lookup returns CDR1 MDHEN and CDR2 SYDVKM. CDR3 length: 18 residues.

By its share, this clonotype is medium-sized. This chain uses TRBV27 with TRBJ1-1; tentative D call: TRBD1 (6 bases). Germline V gene sequence: CDR1 MNHEY, CDR2 SMNVEV (reference sequence). This CDR3 has 14 residues. V lost 6 bases and J 1 base, leaving 12 bases between the germline ends. In nucleotides, the CDR3 is TGTGCCAGCAGACAGGGCCCCTGGAACACTGAAGCTTTCTTT. This codes for CASRQGPWNTEAFF.

This clonotype came up once. The chain joins TRBV4-2 to TRBJ2-7, with D uncertain. CDR3 size: 14 residues. Germline CDR1 and CDR2: LGHNA and YNFKEQ. V was trimmed by 0 bases and J by 5 bases, leaving 11 bases between them. In DNA form, the CDR3 reads TGTGCCAGCAGCCAAGATCTAGGTTCTGACGAGCAGTACTTC. Encoded protein: CASSQDLGSDEQYF.